Listed below are T cell receptor beta chains from one sample, sequenced in a study of blood T cell repertoires in COVID-19. Generated by immunoSEQ multiplex PCR, the TCRdb table keeps only in-frame clones and is missing some. Among approximately 15,000 clones listed, 89% were seen once. The sequenced material came from peripheral blood. These receptors were collected from a human donor in a cohort sampled during active COVID-19. Each CDR3 is given without its conserved first and last residue. The D gene is left open where the match is weak. The size entry is marked missing in some rows and otherwise reads once, few, many or a size class.

V	size	J	D	CDR3
TRBV19	NA	TRBJ1-3	NA	ASKNDGLSGNTIY
TRBV19	NA	TRBJ2-5	NA	ASFNEGTQY
TRBV7-2	NA	TRBJ2-4	TRBD2	ASSSSGGQVSNIQY
TRBV2	NA	TRBJ1-5	NA	ASSGGQPQH
TRBV10-1	once	TRBJ1-2	NA	ASSEYRIYGYT
TRBV6-5	NA	TRBJ1-4	TRBD1	ASSYSRDRGLELF
TRBV4-1	NA	TRBJ1-1	TRBD1	ASSQDWGGTGASNTEAF
TRBV5-6	NA	TRBJ1-6	TRBD1	ASSFTGAYSPLH
TRBV7-9	NA	TRBJ2-3	TRBD2	ASSPGLAGGTDTQY
TRBV19	NA	TRBJ1-3	NA	ASSMSGNTIY
TRBV6-2/TRBV6-3	NA	TRBJ2-2	NA	ASSLFTGELF
TRBV15	NA	TRBJ1-1	NA	ATSAHNTEAF
TRBV11-2	NA	TRBJ2-3	NA	ASSLDLGGNTDTQY
TRBV19	NA	TRBJ2-7	NA	ASSLQARSYEQY
TRBV7-2	NA	TRBJ2-3	NA	ASSLVRPGTQY
TRBV3-1/TRBV3-2	NA	TRBJ2-3	TRBD1	ASRQEQGGGSTTQY
TRBV5-1	NA	TRBJ2-7	TRBD1	ASSLGGTGGFNEQY
TRBV7-8	NA	TRBJ1-4	NA	ASSLGGQTREKLF
TRBV7-3	few	TRBJ1-3	TRBD1	ASSLQGGLSSGNTIY
TRBV6-5	NA	TRBJ2-1	TRBD2	ASSYLGLAGDNEQF
TRBV30	NA	TRBJ2-1	TRBD2	AWMTSGDTSSYNEQF
TRBV15	NA	TRBJ1-1	NA	ATSSGGRRNTEAF
TRBV19	NA	TRBJ1-4	NA	ASRELAGVGEKLF
TRBV19	NA	TRBJ1-2	TRBD1	ASTQSPGQGATDYT
TRBV10-3	NA	TRBJ1-4	NA	AISESFGGTNEKLF
TRBV4-1	NA	TRBJ2-5	TRBD1	ASSQDFYGTGVMETQY
TRBV12-3/TRBV12-4	NA	TRBJ1-1	TRBD1	ASSLKDRGAF
TRBV3-1/TRBV3-2	NA	TRBJ1-1	TRBD1	ASSLPGQMNTEAF
TRBV6-5	NA	TRBJ2-2	NA	ASSSEGVPGELF
TRBV5-4	NA	TRBJ1-2	TRBD1	ASSRDRYPNYGYT
TRBV30	NA	TRBJ1-2	NA	AWMAESNYGYT
TRBV5-1	NA	TRBJ2-2	TRBD1	ASSSDRGRTGELF
TRBV18	NA	TRBJ2-3	NA	ASSRDTPRVSGTDTQY
TRBV6-1	NA	TRBJ1-3	NA	ASSERTDRSSGNTIY
TRBV29-1	few	TRBJ2-7	NA	SVEVGASYEQY
TRBV5-1	NA	TRBJ2-7	NA	ASSPRTGSSYEQY
TRBV5-1	NA	TRBJ2-1	TRBD1	ASSIRDRVNEQF
TRBV4-2	NA	TRBJ1-2	NA	ASSQDPGLADGYT
TRBV18	once	TRBJ1-1	NA	ASSPFREMNTEAF
TRBV4-2	NA	TRBJ1-2	NA	ASSLEAGDYGYT
TRBV5-1	NA	TRBJ1-2	NA	ASSLEGTWDYGYT
TRBV9	NA	TRBJ1-3	NA	ASSSTWGGVGSGNTIY
TRBV19	NA	TRBJ1-2	TRBD1	ASSSDRGRVNGYT
TRBV5-1	NA	TRBJ2-7	TRBD2	ASSLAPGGLSYEQY
TRBV18	NA	TRBJ1-2	NA	ASSPDSDGYT
TRBV5-1	once	TRBJ2-1	NA	ASSLAAGSYNEQF
TRBV5-1	NA	TRBJ1-3	TRBD1	ASSPDRVSGNTIY
TRBV19	few	TRBJ1-5	TRBD1	ATGDRAQPQH
TRBV5-1	NA	TRBJ2-7	TRBD1	ASRGGTGVSSSYEQY
TRBV11-2	NA	TRBJ1-5	TRBD1	ASSPTGFNQPQH
TRBV29-1	NA	TRBJ1-2	NA	SVKGGTTGYT
TRBV6-5	NA	TRBJ1-1	TRBD1	ASSYRQGVMNTEAF
TRBV4-1	NA	TRBJ2-7	TRBD2	ASSQVAGVRYEQY
TRBV15	NA	TRBJ1-5	TRBD1	ATSSAGGAGNQPQH